These 6 T cell receptor beta chains were all obtained from the same sample, sequenced in a study of Graves' ophthalmopathy and Graves' hyperthyroidism. Investigators amplified TCR beta CDR3 regions from RNA transcripts. RT-PCR was first run with HTBI primers, then multiplex PCR in a second round. One entry per CDR3 protein results from TCRdb running MiXCR on the multiplex PCR reads. There are about 240,000 distinct CDR3 sequences in the sample; 45% to 55% occur only once, and approximately 44% lies in the top ten. Sequenced input: peripheral blood. The source is an adult man with Graves' ophthalmopathy.

The chain has TRBV19 and TRBJ2-2, with D tentatively TRBD1 (5 bases). The CDR3 has 16 amino acids. V was shortened by 4 bases and J by 8 bases, with 20 bases between the two germline ends. Looked up from germline, CDR1 is LNHDA and CDR2 is SQIVND (reference sequence). In DNA form, the CDR3 reads TGTGCCAGTAGTAACGGTGCGCAGGGCAAAAGAGGGGAGCTGTTTTTT. Translated: CASSNGAQGKRGELFF.

This sequence joins TRBV11-2 and TRBJ2-2; the D is unclear. This CDR3 region has 14 residues. Trimming cost V 5 bases and J 2 bases, with 9 bases left between them. Germline CDR1 and CDR2: SGHAT and FQNNGV. The CDR3 DNA reads TGTGCCAGCAGCGTGGACCGAAACACCGGGGAGCTGTTTTTT. This encodes CASSVDRNTGELFF.

The rearrangement joins TRBV12-3 or TRBV12-4 to TRBJ2-5, with 12 bases lining up with TRBD2. This CDR3 is built from 16 residues. The trim removed 5 bases at V and 6 bases at J, leaving 10 bases unmatched. This CDR3 reads CASSGTSGPHRQTQYF. Here the CDR3 DNA reads TGTGCCAGCAGTGGGACTAGCGGGCCTCACCGGCAGACCCAGTACTTC.

The chain has TRBV20-1 and TRBJ2-7; D unresolved. The V end was cut by 3 bases, the J end by 0 bases, with 9 bases between. The CDR3 spans 13 residues. Germline lookup yields CDR1 DFQATT and CDR2 SNEGSKA (reference sequence). DNA for the CDR3: TGCAGTGCTAGTGAGAGGAGCTCCTACGAGCAGTACTTC. It yields the protein CSASERSSYEQYF.

The rearrangement joins TRBV25-1 to TRBJ1-1; D gene uncertain. CDR1 and CDR2 (germline): MGHDK, SYGVNS. The ends were cut back, 11 bases at V and 3 bases at J, with 7 bases in the middle. CDR3 length equals 10 residues. The CDR3 loop reads CARRHTEAFF. For the CDR3, the DNA is TGTGCCCGTCGGCACACTGAAGCTTTCTTT.

This chain joins TRBV5-1 and TRBJ2-2; 7 bases align to TRBD2. V was clipped by 2 bases and J by 0 bases; unmatched bases: 4. The CDR3 covers 16 residues. Germline lookup yields CDR1 SGHRS and CDR2 YFSETQ. The CDR3 region is CASSLSGVSNTGELFF. DNA of the CDR3: TGCGCCAGCAGCTTAAGCGGGGTATCGAACACCGGGGAGCTGTTTTTT.